A single sample gave rise to the 28 T cell receptor beta chains below, sequenced in a study of T cell responses to AZD1222 COVID-19 vaccine. Here immunoSEQ multiplex PCR was the method, and the copy in TCRdb shows in-frame clones only, minus some. This table has 95,000 to 150,000 clones, 92% appearing once. The source was peripheral blood, collected on day 0 of AZD1222 vaccination. Receptor source: an adult in good health.

This chain links TRBV2 with TRBJ1-2; the D gene is possibly TRBD1 (5 bases). V was trimmed by 8 bases and J by 5 bases, leaving 15 bases between them. The CDR3 is 13 residues long. Per germline, CDR1 SNHLY and CDR2 FYNNEI. CDR3 amino acids: CASRTGTDYGYTF. CDR3 nucleotide sequence: TGTGCCAGCCGTACTGGGACGGATTATGGCTACACCTTC.

The chain joins TRBV19 to TRBJ2-5, with 7 bases aligning to TRBD2. The V and J ends lost 1 base and 5 bases, in that order; junction bases with no gene match: 4. CDR1 is LNHDA and CDR2 is SQIVND in the germline V gene (reference sequence). The CDR3 length is 14 residues. The chain's CDR3 is CASSIGSGKETQYF. CDR3 nucleotides: TGTGCCAGTAGTATAGGGAGCGGGAAGGAGACCCAGTACTTC.

The chain links TRBV28 to TRBJ2-1, with D perhaps matching TRBD1 or TRBD2 (5 bases each). Germline V CDR1 and CDR2: MDHEN, SYDVKM. CDR3 size: 12 residues. V was clipped by 8 bases and J by 5 bases, with 10 bases between them. The CDR3 region has the DNA TGTGCCAGCGGGGACCCTCACAATGAGCAGTTCTTC. Translated: CASGDPHNEQFF.

The rearrangement joins TRBV28 to TRBJ2-2, with 7 bases that match TRBD1. CDR1 MDHEN and CDR2 SYDVKM come from the germline V gene. Trimming at V came to 7 bases and at J to 0 bases, leaving 14 bases not matched to a gene. There are 18 residues in the CDR3. The CDR3 region is CASTLRHRGLSNTGELFF. The CDR3 DNA reads as TGTGCCAGCACTCTAAGGCACAGGGGCCTATCGAACACCGGGGAGCTGTTTTTT.

The chain is built from TRBV11-2 and TRBJ2-3, with D uncertain. The CDR3 runs to 12 residues. V lost 5 bases, J lost 8 bases, and 11 bases lay in between. Looked up from germline, CDR1 is SGHAT and CDR2 is FQNNGV. In nucleotides, the CDR3 is TGTGCCAGCAGCCCAAGCTCGGGTACGCAGTATTTT. Translating it yields CASSPSSGTQYF.

This clone has only one observation. The V gene is TRBV14, the J gene TRBJ2-7; 7 nucleotides align to TRBD1. The CDR3 extends over 17 amino acids. V was pared by 3 bases and J by 2 bases, with 13 bases of the junction left unmatched. Germline V CDR1 and CDR2: SGHDN, FVKESK. The CDR3 is CASSHKVSGTVPYEQYF. The CDR3 region has the DNA TGTGCCAGCAGCCACAAGGTCTCCGGGACAGTCCCCTACGAGCAGTACTTC. Filled out from reference TRBV14 and TRBJ2-7, the complete variable domain reads EAGVTQFPSHSVIEKGQTVTLRCDPISGHDNLYWYRRVMGKEIKFLLHFVKESKQDESGMPNNRFLAERTGGTYSTLKVQPAELEDSGVYFCASSHKVSGTVPYEQYFGPGTRLTVT.

This chain connects TRBV6-2 or TRBV6-3 to TRBJ1-2, with 9 bases lining up with TRBD1. The CDR3 spans 16 residues. CDR1 and CDR2 (germline): MNHEY, SVGEGT. Unmatched junction bases numbered 4, after V lost 2 bases and J lost 0 bases. DNA for the CDR3: TGTGCCAGCAGTTACCCGGGACAGGGTTCTAACTATGGCTACACCTTC. It codes for CASSYPGQGSNYGYTF.

CDR3 nucleotides: TGTGCCACCCGAGGACAGGGGGCCGCTGGGGCCAACGTCCTGACTTTC. It yields the protein CATRGQGAAGANVLTF. The genes are TRBV19 and TRBJ2-6; 11 nucleotides align to TRBD1. The CDR3 is 16 residues long. Losses at the gene ends were 10 bases for V and 2 bases for J; bases not matched to a gene: 7. Germline assignment: CDR1 LNHDA and CDR2 SQIVND (reference sequence).

CDR3 bases: TGCGCCAGCAGCTTGGAACTAGCACGGGTAAATGAGCAGTTCTTC. It specifies CASSLELARVNEQFF. V usage is TRBV5-1 and J usage is TRBJ2-1, with a possible D match to TRBD2 (6 bases). Germline CDR1 is SGHRS and CDR2 is YFSETQ. Trimming pared 0 bases from V and 7 bases from J, leaving 14 bases between. The CDR3 consists of 15 residues.

CDR3 in amino acids: CASSLAWGQLLTGELFF. In DNA, the CDR3 is TGTGCCAGCAGCTTAGCCTGGGGACAGCTGCTCACCGGGGAGCTGTTTTTT. The rearrangement uses TRBV7-9 and TRBJ2-2, with 7 bases identical to TRBD1. CDR1 SEHNR and CDR2 FQNEAQ come from the germline V gene (reference sequence). V gave up 0 bases and J gave up 4 bases; unmatched junction bases: 8. CDR3 size: 17 residues.

The chain recombines TRBV20-1 with TRBJ1-1; D is possibly TRBD1 (5 bases). Trimming shortened V by 3 bases and J by 3 bases, and 11 bases separated the two germline ends. The CDR3 is 13 amino acids. The germline CDR1 and CDR2 sequences are DFQATT and SNEGSKA (reference sequence). CDR3 region: CSASGGRYTEAFF. CDR3 coding DNA: TGCAGTGCTAGTGGGGGTCGGTACACTGAAGCTTTCTTT.

This chain connects TRBV28 to TRBJ1-1, with 9 bases fitting TRBD1. The CDR3 extends over 16 amino acids. V shed 6 bases, J shed 0 bases, and the junction held 8 bases outside the gene matches. Germline CDR1 reads MDHEN; CDR2 reads SYDVKM. DNA for the CDR3: TGTGCCAGCAGGGGCCCGGGACAGGGAGTGAACACTGAAGCTTTCTTT. It yields the protein CASRGPGQGVNTEAFF.

V usage is TRBV30 and J usage is TRBJ1-5; 7 positions match TRBD1. This CDR3 region has 15 residues. The trim removed 3 bases at V and 4 bases at J, leaving 9 bases unmatched. From germline, CDR1 is GTSNPN and CDR2 SVGIG (reference sequence). The CDR3 loop reads CAWSPGGGQNQPQHF. Here the CDR3 DNA reads TGTGCCTGGAGCCCCGGGGGGGGACAGAATCAGCCCCAGCATTTT.

The chain links TRBV19 to TRBJ2-5; unclear D gene. Germline CDR1 LNHDA, CDR2 SQIVND (reference sequence). The CDR3 is 13 residues long. Deletions cut 8 bases from V and 1 base from J, with 11 bases between. CDR3 region: CASGLASQETQYF. CDR3 DNA: TGTGCCAGTGGGCTGGCGTCCCAAGAGACCCAGTACTTC.

This sequence joins TRBV6-5 and TRBJ1-2, with 7 bases identical to TRBD1. The CDR3 spans 13 residues. CDR1 and CDR2 (germline): MNHEY, SVGAGI. V gave up 6 bases and J gave up 8 bases; unmatched junction bases: 9. The CDR3 coding sequence is TGTGCCAGCAGGGGGGACAGATCTCGGGGCTACACCTTC. Residues: CASRGDRSRGYTF.

The CDR3 coding sequence is TGTGCCAGCACGTGGGGTTATGGGGCCAACGTCCTGACTTTC. It yields the protein CASTWGYGANVLTF. V is TRBV5-8 and J is TRBJ2-6; D not certain. Germline assignment: CDR1 SGHTS and CDR2 YDEGEE. The CDR3 is made up of 14 amino acids. Trimming pared 6 bases from V and 3 bases from J, leaving 10 bases between.

The chain has TRBV6-1 and TRBJ1-6; TRBD1 aligns across 7 bases. CDR1 and CDR2 from the germline V gene are MNHNS and SASEGT. V was pared by 3 bases and J by 5 bases, with 4 bases of the junction left unmatched. This CDR3 region has 15 residues. In DNA, the CDR3 is TGTGCCAGCAGTGATCTGACAGGGAATAATTCACCCCTCCACTTT. Encoded protein: CASSDLTGNNSPLHF.

The chain employs TRBV4-2 and TRBJ2-1; weak D call: TRBD2 (7 bases). Germline loops: CDR1 LGHNA, CDR2 YNFKEQ. Trimming cost V 2 bases and J 0 bases, with 20 bases left between them. This CDR3 is built from 19 residues. CDR3 sequence: CASSQKGGSGTGSYNEQFF. CDR3 nucleotides: TGTGCCAGCAGCCAAAAGGGGGGGAGCGGAACAGGCTCCTACAATGAGCAGTTCTTC.

The rearrangement links TRBV5-1 to TRBJ1-3; the match to TRBD1 covers 9 bases. The CDR3 spans 16 residues. The V segment lost 4 bases and the J segment 2 bases; nucleotides outside the gene matches: 7. Germline CDR1 reads SGHRS; CDR2 reads YFSETQ. The CDR3 DNA sequence: TGCGCCAGCAGCCCCATGGGGACAGGGACTGGAAACACCATATATTTT. Translation gives CASSPMGTGTGNTIYF.

The chain couples TRBV29-1 to TRBJ1-1; unclear D gene. The CDR3 length is 11 residues. With 4 bases removed from V and 3 bases from J, the gap between germline ends came to 6 bases. Germline V gene lookup returns CDR1 SQVTM and CDR2 ANQGSEA. CDR3 sequence: CSVGADTEAFF. In nucleotides, the CDR3 is TGCAGCGTTGGGGCGGACACTGAAGCTTTCTTT.

This sequence joins TRBV6-4 and TRBJ1-2, with D unclear. Germline loops: CDR1 MRHNA, CDR2 SNTAGT. This CDR3 has 13 residues. Between the trimmed V and J ends, which lost 3 bases and 2 bases, there was a span of 7 bases. CDR3 region: CASSERLNYGYTF. DNA of the CDR3: TGTGCCAGCAGTGAAAGATTAAACTATGGCTACACCTTC.

V and J are TRBV5-1 and TRBJ1-2; 9 nucleotides line up with TRBD1. CDR1 and CDR2 (germline): SGHRS, YFSETQ. This CDR3 spans 16 amino acids. The junction had 13 bases not matched to a gene; V was cut back by 4 bases and J by 6 bases. The CDR3 DNA reads TGCGCCAGCAGCGGCGCCGGGACAGGGCACGGGGATGGCTACACCTTC. Translated, it gives CASSGAGTGHGDGYTF.

The chain has TRBV5-1 and TRBJ1-6; D gene uncertain. The germline CDR1 and CDR2 sequences are SGHRS and YFSETQ. The CDR3 consists of 16 residues. The V end was cut by 0 bases, the J end by 5 bases, with 12 bases between. The CDR3 DNA reads TGCGCCAGCAGCTTGGCCGGGAATGGAGATAATTCACCCCTCCACTTT. This codes for CASSLAGNGDNSPLHF.

In this sample, this clone turned up once. The CDR3 DNA reads as TGTGCCAGTAGTCCCACAGCCCTTAGCACAGATACGCAGTATTTT. Protein: CASSPTALSTDTQYF. The chain joins TRBV19 to TRBJ2-3; no firm D call. V dropped 5 bases and J dropped 0 bases, with 12 bases sitting between them. CDR1 is LNHDA and CDR2 is SQIVND in the germline V gene (reference sequence). The CDR3 covers 15 residues.

J is TRBJ1-3 and V is TRBV14; D unresolved. CDR1 is SGHDN and CDR2 is FVKESK in the germline V gene. This CDR3 has 14 amino acids. V lost 4 bases to trimming and J lost 4 bases, with 11 bases between them. In DNA form, the CDR3 reads TGTGCCAGCAGCCCGGTCGGTGCCGGAAACACCATATATTTT. This encodes CASSPVGAGNTIYF.

This clone was observed a single time. This sequence joins TRBV11-2 and TRBJ2-1; D is tentatively TRBD1 or TRBD2 (5 bases each). Trimming removed 3 bases from V and 3 bases from J, with 9 bases in between. Germline CDR1 reads SGHAT; CDR2 reads FQNNGV. CDR3 length equals 14 residues. The CDR3 spells CASSFRGIYNEQFF. The CDR3 DNA reads TGTGCCAGCAGCTTTCGGGGCATCTACAATGAGCAGTTCTTC.

J is TRBJ2-3 and V is TRBV25-1; D tentatively reads TRBD1 or TRBD2 (5 bases each). The CDR3 spans 18 residues. Trimming stripped 2 bases from V and 4 bases from J, with 22 bases between. The V gene's germline CDR1 is MGHDK and CDR2 SYGVNS. As DNA, the CDR3 is TGTGCCAGCAGTGAAGGTAGTGGGACCATAGCATTCGCAGATACGCAGTATTTT. This sequence encodes CASSEGSGTIAFADTQYF.

This chain links TRBV29-1 with TRBJ1-1, with D hard to call. Germline values: CDR1 SQVTM, CDR2 ANQGSEA. V was cut by 6 bases and J by 0 bases, with 11 bases left in between. The CDR3 is 13 residues long. In DNA form, the CDR3 reads TGCAGCGTCCAGGTTGGGATGAACACTGAAGCTTTCTTT. Amino acids: CSVQVGMNTEAFF.